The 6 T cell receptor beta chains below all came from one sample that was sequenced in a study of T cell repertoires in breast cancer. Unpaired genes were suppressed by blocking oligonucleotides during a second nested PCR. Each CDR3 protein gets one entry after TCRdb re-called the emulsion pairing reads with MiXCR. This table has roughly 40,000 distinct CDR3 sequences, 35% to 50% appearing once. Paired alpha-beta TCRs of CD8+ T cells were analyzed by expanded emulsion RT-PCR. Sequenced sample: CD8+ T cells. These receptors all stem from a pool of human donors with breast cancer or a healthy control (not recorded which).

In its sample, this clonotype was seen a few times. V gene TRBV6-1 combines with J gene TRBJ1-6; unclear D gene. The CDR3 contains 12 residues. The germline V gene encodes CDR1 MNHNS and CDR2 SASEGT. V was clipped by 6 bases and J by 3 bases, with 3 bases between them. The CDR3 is CASSSYNSPLHF. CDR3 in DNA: TGTGCCAGCAGCAGCTATAATTCACCCCTCCACTTT.

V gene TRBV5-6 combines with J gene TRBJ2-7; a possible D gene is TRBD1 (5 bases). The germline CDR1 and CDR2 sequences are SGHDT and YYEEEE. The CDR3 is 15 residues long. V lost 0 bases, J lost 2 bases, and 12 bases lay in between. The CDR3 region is CASSLALSQAYEQYF. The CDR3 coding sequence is TGTGCCAGCAGCTTGGCTCTCTCACAGGCCTACGAGCAGTACTTC.

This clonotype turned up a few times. The CDR3 bases are TGCGCCAGCAGCCAAGATCTTAGGGCTCTGAGGGAGCAGTTCTTC. This translates into CASSQDLRALREQFF. V and J are TRBV4-1 and TRBJ2-1; D is unresolved. The CDR3 loop spans 15 amino acids. Germline-derived CDR1 and CDR2 are MGHRA and YSYEKL. V was pared by 0 bases and J by 10 bases, with 16 bases between.

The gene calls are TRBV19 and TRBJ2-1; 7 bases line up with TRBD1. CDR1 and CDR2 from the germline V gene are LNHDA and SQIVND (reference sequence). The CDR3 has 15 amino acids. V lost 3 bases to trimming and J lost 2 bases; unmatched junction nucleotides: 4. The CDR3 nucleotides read TGTGCCAGTAGTATTACAGGGGCTACCTACAATGAGCAGTTCTTC. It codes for CASSITGATYNEQFF.

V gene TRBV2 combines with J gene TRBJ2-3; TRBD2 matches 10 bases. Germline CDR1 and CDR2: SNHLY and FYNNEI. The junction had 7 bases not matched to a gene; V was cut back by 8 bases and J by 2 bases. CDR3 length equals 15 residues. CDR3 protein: CASQAGGLTTDTQYF. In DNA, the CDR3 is TGTGCCAGCCAAGCGGGGGGGCTAACCACAGATACGCAGTATTTT.

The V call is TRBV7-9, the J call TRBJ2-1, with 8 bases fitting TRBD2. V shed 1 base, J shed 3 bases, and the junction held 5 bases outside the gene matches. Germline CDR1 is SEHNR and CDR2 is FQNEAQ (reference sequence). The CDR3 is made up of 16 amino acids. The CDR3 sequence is CASSLVISGGYNEQFF. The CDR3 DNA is TGTGCCAGCAGCTTAGTGATCAGCGGGGGCTACAATGAGCAGTTCTTC.